These 14 T cell receptor beta chains were all obtained from the same sample, sequenced in a study of blood T cells in healthy people across ages. Through a sample-barcoded 5' primer and a J-beta primer mix, a second PCR was run for about 6 to 12 cycles. MiXCR, applied by TCRdb to the 5' RACE reads, yields one record per CDR3 protein. The table shows some 790,000 distinct CDR3 sequences, with about 30% occurring only once. Sequencing was done on a sample of blood. All receptors derive from a woman older than 75 in good health.

Details on this clonotype: This may stem from a read error, because a much larger clone lies one nucleotide away. The chain joins TRBV6-2 or TRBV6-3 to TRBJ2-7; 15 bases map to TRBD2. The ends lost 2 bases at V and 7 bases at J; junction bases unmatched: 12. CDR3 size: 18 residues. The germline gives CDR1 MNHEY, CDR2 SVGEGT. The CDR3 loop is CASSYHGLAGGLRNEQYF. The DNA of the CDR3 is TGTGCCAGCAGTTACCACGGACTAGCGGGGGGGCTACGAAATGAGCAGTACTTC.

The V gene is TRBV4-1, the J gene TRBJ2-1; TRBD2 aligns across 8 bases. After removal of 1 base from V and 13 bases from J, the junction contained 12 bases not matched to a gene. CDR1 MGHRA and CDR2 YSYEKL come from the germline V gene. This CDR3 is built from 15 residues. This chain's CDR3 is CASSQGSSGGKTQFF. CDR3 coding DNA: TGCGCCAGCAGCCAAGGCTCCAGCGGGGGTAAGACCCAGTTCTTC.

V usage is TRBV29-1 and J usage is TRBJ2-5, with D possibly being TRBD1 (6 bases). V was shortened by 7 bases and J by 1 base, with 13 bases between the two germline ends. The germline V gene has CDR1 SQVTM and CDR2 ANQGSEA. There are 13 residues in the CDR3. DNA for the CDR3: TGCAGCGCTCGAAGACAGGTCCAAGAGACCCAGTACTTC. Its translation: CSARRQVQETQYF.

This chain links TRBV3-1 with TRBJ2-7, with a weak D call TRBD2 (5 bases). CDR1 and CDR2 (germline): LGHDT, YNNKEL (reference sequence). This CDR3 comprises 18 residues. Trimming shortened V by 0 bases and J by 7 bases, and 25 bases separated the two germline ends. In DNA form, the CDR3 reads TGTGCCAGCAGCCAAGATTCTGGACTCAGTTTCTCCTACAATGAGCAGTACTTC. Protein product: CASSQDSGLSFSYNEQYF.

This clonotype showed up just once. The chain recombines TRBV20-1 with TRBJ1-2; no clear D gene. Trimming shortened V by 6 bases and J by 8 bases, and 13 bases separated the two germline ends. The germline CDR1 and CDR2 sequences are DFQATT and SNEGSKA (reference sequence). The CDR3 loop spans 11 amino acids. DNA of the CDR3: TGCAGTGCGGCGGTCTCCGGCGGCTACACCTTC. Translation: CSAAVSGGYTF.

The chain recombines TRBV6-2 or TRBV6-3 with TRBJ2-5; D assignment may be TRBD1 or TRBD2 (5 bases each). The V and J ends lost 7 bases and 2 bases respectively, with 17 bases between them. Germline-derived CDR1 and CDR2 are MNHEY and SVGEGT. CDR3 size: 15 residues. For the CDR3, the DNA is TGTGCCAGCATGACTCCGGGACCTAAACAAGAGACCCAGTACTTC. The encoded protein is CASMTPGPKQETQYF.

The V call is TRBV24-1, the J call TRBJ1-1; TRBD1 aligns across 8 bases. The germline CDR1 and CDR2 sequences are KGHDR and SFDVKD. CDR3 length: 14 residues. Trimming removed 5 bases from V and 0 bases from J; junction bases left unmatched: 1. The CDR3 loop reads CATSAGGLNTEAFF. As DNA, the CDR3 is TGTGCCACCAGTGCAGGGGGCTTGAACACTGAAGCTTTCTTT.

Concerning this clonotype: Given a much more abundant clone one base away, this may be a read error. V is TRBV15 and J is TRBJ2-5; 11 bases fit TRBD2. Germline V gives CDR1 LNHNV, CDR2 YYDKDF (reference sequence). The V and J ends lost 5 bases and 11 bases, in that order; junction bases with no gene match: 13. The CDR3 consists of 15 residues. CDR3 region: CATSWTSGRDREQYF. CDR3 in DNA: TGTGCCACCAGCTGGACTAGCGGGCGAGATAGGGAGCAGTACTTC. The complete variable domain, with remaining parts taken from reference TRBV15 and TRBJ2-5, reads DAMVIQNPRYQVTQFGKPVTLSCSQTLNHNVMYWYQQKSSQAPKLLFHYYDKDFNNEADTPDNFQSRRPNTSFCFLDIRSPGLGDTAMYLCATSWTSGRDREQYFGPGTRLLVL.

In regard to this clonotype: A read error may be the cause here, since a much bigger clone is one base away. The CDR3 coding sequence is TGCGCCAGCAGCCCTACAGGGGGCGTTCGGGAGACCCAGTACTTC. It codes for CASSPTGGVRETQYF. The chain is built from TRBV5-1 and TRBJ2-7, with 9 bases aligning to TRBD1. The tail of the sequence fits TRBJ2-5 better, so the J call may be wrong. The CDR3 is 15 amino acids. Germline CDR1 is SGHRS and CDR2 is YFSETQ.

V gene TRBV12-3 or TRBV12-4 combines with J gene TRBJ2-3; a possible D gene is TRBD2 (7 bases). V was shortened by 6 bases and J by 4 bases, with 14 bases between the two germline ends. The CDR3 runs to 14 residues. The chain's CDR3 is CASRRWGGADTQYF. As DNA, the CDR3 is TGTGCCAGCAGACGATGGGGGGGCGCAGATACGCAGTATTTT.

This clonotype came up many times. This chain connects TRBV25-1 to TRBJ2-1; maybe TRBD1 (6 bases). The V and J ends lost 9 bases and 6 bases respectively, with 18 bases between them. Germline-derived CDR1 and CDR2 are MGHDK and SYGVNS. This CDR3 is built from 14 residues. In nucleotides, the CDR3 is TGTGCCAGTCGGGGTGGTGGGGGCGGCAATGAGCAGTTCTTC. This gives the protein CASRGGGGGNEQFF. The full variable domain, with the rest looked up from reference TRBV25-1 and TRBJ2-1, is EADIYQTPRYLVIGTGKKITLECSQTMGHDKMYWYQQDPGMELHLIHYSYGVNSTEKGDLSSESTVSRIRTEHFPLTLESARPSHTSQYLCASRGGGGGNEQFFGPGTRLTVL.

This clonotype was observed many times. The V call is TRBV6-2 or TRBV6-3, the J call TRBJ2-4, with D possibly TRBD1 on 6 matching bases. CDR1 and CDR2 from the germline V gene are MNHEY and SVGEGT. Trimming removed 6 bases from V and 7 bases from J, with 10 bases in between. The CDR3 length is 12 residues. Here the CDR3 reads CASRGTGNIQYF. CDR3 sequence (DNA): TGTGCCAGCAGGGGAACAGGGAACATTCAGTACTTC.

With regard to this clonotype: A read error may be the cause here, since a much bigger clone is one base away. The V gene is TRBV18, the J gene TRBJ2-5, with 7 positions matching TRBD1. The trim removed 4 bases at V and 11 bases at J, leaving 19 bases unmatched. The length of the CDR3 is 16 residues. From germline, CDR1 is KGHSH and CDR2 LQKENI. The CDR3 loop is CASSQLSKGAGNEQYF. The CDR3 DNA reads TGTGCCAGCTCACAGTTGAGTAAGGGGGCTGGAAATGAGCAGTACTTC. The variable domain in full, completed from reference TRBV18 and TRBJ2-5, reads NAGVMQNPRHLVRRRGQEARLRCSPMKGHSHVYWYRQLPEEGLKFMVYLQKENIIDESGMPKERFSAEFPKEGPSILRIQQVVRGDSAAYFCASSQLSKGAGNEQYFGPGTRLLVL.

The chain employs TRBV12-3 or TRBV12-4 and TRBJ2-4; the match to TRBD2 covers 9 bases. The J call is uncertain, as TRBJ2-5 better fits the DNA end. The CDR3 has 15 amino acids. CDR3 sequence reads: CASSSSGRPGETQYF. DNA of the CDR3: TGTGCCAGCAGTTCCAGCGGGAGGCCGGGAGAGACCCAGTACTTC.